The sequence of this T cell receptor (beta chain) was determined in a study of shared clonotypes between healthy human individuals. Clones were read by immunoSEQ multiplex PCR, and TCRdb kept only the in-frame ones, dropping some. Among 550,000 to 750,000 clones listed, around 92% were seen once. Naivety among CD8 cells was defined by CD45RO negativity and positive CCR7 selection, thereby excluding terminally differentiated effector memory CD45RA+ cells. A word on this clone: One end of the junction fails to match germline, which may point to a read error.

CDR3 length: 15 amino acids. Germline V CDR1 and CDR2: SSHAT, FNYEAQ (reference sequence). The sequencing input was naive CD8+ T cells sorted from blood. The TCR was taken from a man younger than 45 in good health. The chain recombines TRBV7-7 with TRBJ2-7; D may be TRBD2 (6 bases). The CDR3 protein is CASSPGTGTSYEQYF. The CDR3 DNA is TGTGCTAGCAGCCCCGGGACTGGAACATCCTACGAGCAGTACTTC. The full variable domain, rest sourced from reference TRBV7-7 and TRBJ2-7, is GAGVSQSPRYKVTKRGQDVTLRCDPISSHATLYWYQQALGQGPEFLTYFNYEAQPDKSGLPSDRFSAERPEGSISTLTIQRTEQRDSAMYRCASSPGTGTSYEQYFGPGTRLTVT.